This T cell receptor (beta chain) was captured by sequencing in a study of blood T cell repertoires in COVID-19. Background on the study: Donors in the United States, Italy and Spain gave samples during acute or convalescent COVID-19.

This clone was observed once. Germline V CDR1 and CDR2: MGHDK, SYGVNS. The CDR3 is 15 residues long. J lost 4 bases, V lost 8 bases, and 10 bases had no gene match. Method: immunoSEQ multiplex PCR; TCRdb's copy keeps in-frame clones and lacks some. The data show a few hundred thousand clones, 80% to 90% seen once. Sequences were obtained from PBMCs or T cells enriched from blood (not recorded which). The receptor's source is a man aged 30 to 45 who had recovered from COVID-19. The chain combines TRBV25-1 with TRBJ2-1, with 8 bases identical to TRBD2. CDR3 nucleotide sequence: TGTGCCAGCGGGTATCCAGCGGGAGAGTACAATGAGCAGTTCTTC. Protein product: CASGYPAGEYNEQFF.